This passage covers 17 T cell receptor beta chains from one sample sequenced in a study of control samples from healthy donors and cancer patients. Generated by immunoSEQ multiplex PCR, the TCRdb table keeps only in-frame clones and is missing some. The sample shows tens of thousands of clones, roughly 90% of them seen only once. Source material: PBMCs. Source of these receptors: a middle-aged man with colorectal cancer.

The chain has TRBV6-5 and TRBJ1-5; TRBD1 matches 7 bases. The ends lost 6 bases at V and 0 bases at J; junction bases unmatched: 5. CDR1 MNHEY and CDR2 SVGAGI come from the germline V gene. This CDR3 is 15 amino acids long. In DNA, the CDR3 is TGTGCCAGCAGCTCGGACAGGAATAGCAATCAGCCCCAGCATTTT. Its protein is CASSSDRNSNQPQHF.

The chain employs TRBV2 and TRBJ2-5; TRBD2 matches at 8 bases. V shed 7 bases and J 5 bases; nucleotides not matched to a gene: 12. This CDR3 has 15 residues. CDR1 SNHLY and CDR2 FYNNEI come from the germline V gene. The CDR3 protein is CASTNLGGAGETQYF. Written as DNA, the CDR3 is TGTGCCAGCACAAACCTCGGGGGGGCCGGGGAGACCCAGTACTTC.

This clone was detected once. V is TRBV14 and J is TRBJ1-6, with D possibly TRBD1 on 5 matching bases. Germline V gene data show CDR1 as SGHDN and CDR2 as FVKESK. The V gene lost 2 bases and the J gene lost 5 bases, with 10 bases spanning the gap. The CDR3 consists of 15 residues. In DNA form, the CDR3 reads TGTGCCAGCAGCCAACTGCGGGACCATAATTCACCCCTCCACTTT. Protein sequence: CASSQLRDHNSPLHF.

This chain links TRBV27 with TRBJ2-7; 8 bases fit TRBD1. J gave up 2 bases and V 5 bases, and 8 bases lay outside the gene matches. The CDR3 sequence is 15 residues long. Germline CDR1 MNHEY, CDR2 SMNVEV (reference sequence). CDR3 residues: CASSAGGMNTYEQYF. CDR3 bases: TGTGCCAGCAGTGCAGGGGGCATGAACACCTACGAGCAGTACTTC.

The genes are TRBV2 and TRBJ2-3; a weak D match, TRBD1 (6 bases). Germline CDR1 SNHLY, CDR2 FYNNEI. The V and J ends lost 8 bases and 7 bases respectively, with 16 bases between them. The CDR3 consists of 13 residues. In nucleotides, the CDR3 is TGTGCCAGCGGCCAAGCAGGGGATTATACGCAGTATTTT. Translating gives CASGQAGDYTQYF.

The genes are TRBV4-3 and TRBJ1-4; D possibly corresponds to TRBD1 (6 bases). The CDR3 contains 16 residues. Between the trimmed V and J ends, which lost 0 bases and 8 bases, there was a span of 16 bases. Germline CDR1 reads LGHNA; CDR2 reads YSLEER. CDR3 sequence (DNA): TGCGCCAGCAGCCAAGATTCGGGGGCTGAAGGGGAAAAACTGTTTTTT. It encodes CASSQDSGAEGEKLFF.

The chain is built from TRBV3-1 (or the pseudogene TRBV3-2) and TRBJ1-5; no clear D gene. CDR1 is LGHDT, CDR2 YNNKEL, per germline (reference sequence). V lost 4 bases, J lost 8 bases, and 15 bases lay in between. The CDR3 extends over 14 amino acids. Written as DNA, the CDR3 is TGTGCCAGCAGCCCCACCCATCCTAGGGAGCCCCAGCATTTT. This translates into CASSPTHPREPQHF.

The chain uses TRBV5-1 and TRBJ1-5; no clear D gene. The CDR3 has 14 amino acids. V was clipped by 4 bases and J by 7 bases, with 15 bases between them. Germline V gives CDR1 SGHRS, CDR2 YFSETQ. The CDR3 reads CASSPEAGTQPQHF. The CDR3 DNA follows: TGCGCCAGCAGCCCCGAGGCGGGCACACAGCCCCAGCATTTT.

This chain uses TRBV18 with TRBJ2-2; possible D gene TRBD1, 6 bases. The germline V gene encodes CDR1 KGHSH and CDR2 LQKENI. V gave up 4 bases and J gave up 0 bases, with 18 bases separating them. The CDR3 is made up of 18 amino acids. The DNA for the CDR3 is TGTGCCAGCTCACACCGGGACACCATGGGACCGAACACCGGGGAGCTGTTTTTT. It codes for CASSHRDTMGPNTGELFF.

This clone was seen only once. This rearrangement joins TRBV3-1 (or the pseudogene TRBV3-2) to TRBJ1-1, with D uncertain. Per germline, CDR1 LGHDT and CDR2 YNNKEL (reference sequence). The CDR3 contains 14 residues. V lost 6 bases and J 6 bases, leaving 17 bases between the germline ends. This CDR3 is CASSQRTRAPEAFF. CDR3 nucleotide sequence: TGTGCCAGCAGTCAAAGGACCCGGGCCCCTGAAGCTTTCTTT.

The chain carries TRBV6-5 and TRBJ2-7, with 7 nucleotides matching TRBD1. Losses at the gene ends were 6 bases for V and 3 bases for J; bases not matched to a gene: 5. Per the germline V gene, CDR1 is MNHEY and CDR2 is SVGAGI. The CDR3 is 13 residues long. CDR3 sequence reads: CASSPGTVYEQYF. The CDR3 DNA sequence: TGTGCCAGCAGCCCCGGGACAGTCTACGAGCAGTACTTC.

The rearrangement joins TRBV20-1 to TRBJ1-5; D gene uncertain. The germline V and J ends were trimmed by 3 bases and 3 bases, with 15 bases remaining between them. CDR1 and CDR2 from the germline V gene are DFQATT and SNEGSKA (reference sequence). This CDR3 has 15 amino acids. CDR3 protein: CSASSSGRDNQPQHF. The CDR3 DNA reads TGCAGTGCTAGTTCTAGTGGGCGGGACAATCAGCCCCAGCATTTT.

This chain joins TRBV3-1 (or the pseudogene TRBV3-2) and TRBJ2-5; the D is unclear. V shed 4 bases and J shed 3 bases, with 6 bases lying between them. The length of the CDR3 is 12 residues. The germline CDR1 and CDR2 sequences are LGHDT and YNNKEL (reference sequence). In DNA, the CDR3 is TGTGCCAGCAGCCGAACTGAAGAGACCCAGTACTTC. This sequence encodes CASSRTEETQYF.

This rearrangement joins TRBV6-1 to TRBJ1-2; D perhaps matches TRBD1 (5 bases). CDR3 length: 15 residues. Germline V gene lookup returns CDR1 MNHNS and CDR2 SASEGT. Trimming shortened V by 3 bases and J by 1 base, and 12 bases separated the two germline ends. CDR3 sequence (DNA): TGTGCCAGCAGTGACGGGGGAGCGGTTAACTATGGCTACACCTTC. Encoded protein: CASSDGGAVNYGYTF.

This sequence joins TRBV7-2 and TRBJ2-5; 8 positions match TRBD1. Per the germline V gene, CDR1 is SGHTA and CDR2 is FQGNSA. V lost 3 bases, J lost 3 bases, and 6 bases stayed unmatched. The CDR3 has 15 amino acids. CDR3 residues: CASSFQTGGKETQYF. CDR3 coding DNA: TGTGCCAGCAGCTTTCAAACAGGGGGTAAAGAGACCCAGTACTTC.

This chain uses TRBV14 with TRBJ2-7; TRBD1 is a possible D gene (6 bases). Germline V gene data show CDR1 as SGHDN and CDR2 as FVKESK. V was shortened by 5 bases and J by 7 bases, with 18 bases between the two germline ends. The CDR3 runs 14 residues. The CDR3 DNA is TGTGCCAGCAGCGCCCGGGACCGAAGGGGGGAGCAGTACTTC. Its protein product is CASSARDRRGEQYF.

The chain's CDR3 is CASSEERAGGNRDTQYF. Written as DNA, the CDR3 is TGTGCCAGCAGTGAAGAACGAGCGGGGGGTAACCGGGATACGCAGTATTTT. The V call is TRBV6-1, the J call TRBJ2-3; 9 bases fit TRBD2. The trim removed 1 base at V and 6 bases at J, leaving 11 bases unmatched. Germline CDR1 MNHNS, CDR2 SASEGT. The CDR3 totals 17 residues.